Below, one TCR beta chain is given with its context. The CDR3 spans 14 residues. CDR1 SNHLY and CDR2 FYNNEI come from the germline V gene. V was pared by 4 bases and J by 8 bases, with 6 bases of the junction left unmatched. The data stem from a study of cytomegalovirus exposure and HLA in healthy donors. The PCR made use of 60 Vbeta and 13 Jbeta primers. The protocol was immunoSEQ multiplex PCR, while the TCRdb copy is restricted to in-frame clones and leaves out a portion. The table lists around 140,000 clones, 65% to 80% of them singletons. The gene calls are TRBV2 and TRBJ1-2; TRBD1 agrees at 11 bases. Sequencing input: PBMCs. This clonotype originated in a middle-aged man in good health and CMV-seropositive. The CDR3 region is CASSARTGGQGYTF. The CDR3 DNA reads TGTGCCAGCAGTGCGAGGACAGGGGGCCAGGGCTACACCTTC.